Following are 30 T cell receptor beta chains from one sample sequenced in a study of regulatory T cells in long-lasting Graves disease. Noted time point: persistent/refractory GD, antithyroid drugs over 5 years with positive TRAb. After RNA was extracted from PBMCs, the TCR library was made from it. Arm-PCR of CDR3 regions with iRepertoire HTBI primers generated TCR beta libraries. TCRdb re-called the multiplex PCR reads through MiXCR, storing one row per CDR3 protein. Here the sample spans about half a million distinct CDR3 sequences, approximately 23% being singletons. This specimen consisted of peripheral blood mononuclear cells (PBMCs), obtained when the disease was refractory, from a patient treated with antithyroid drugs. The receptors originated from a female donor with Graves disease.

This clonotype was recorded at least ten times. This chain links TRBV7-2 with TRBJ2-1, with D possibly being TRBD2 (5 bases). CDR3 length: 15 residues. V was clipped by 5 bases and J by 1 base, with 12 bases between them. Germline-derived CDR1 and CDR2 are SGHTA and FQGNSA. The CDR3 here is CASSGTRASYNEQFF. CDR3 nucleotides: TGTGCCAGCAGCGGCACTAGAGCATCCTACAATGAGCAGTTCTTC.

The V and J genes are TRBV27 and TRBJ2-1; the D is unclear. The CDR3 length is 17 residues. Germline V CDR1 and CDR2: MNHEY, SMNVEV (reference sequence). V was shortened by 0 bases and J by 0 bases, with 12 bases between the two germline ends. CDR3 protein: CASSLSVTHRSYNEQFF. The CDR3 coding sequence is TGTGCCAGCAGTTTATCGGTCACCCACCGCTCCTACAATGAGCAGTTCTTC.

This clonotype turned up a few times. The J gene is TRBJ1-3, the V gene TRBV6-5; the D gene is possibly TRBD1 (6 bases). This CDR3 is 16 amino acids long. Trimming took off 2 bases at V and 4 bases at J, with 15 bases between the two ends. Germline CDR1 MNHEY, CDR2 SVGAGI. The CDR3 loop reads CASSYGGGQEGNTIYF. In DNA, the CDR3 is TGTGCCAGCAGTTACGGCGGGGGGCAAGAAGGAAACACCATATATTTT.

This clonotype was seen many times. The gene calls are TRBV28 and TRBJ2-5; the match to TRBD2 covers 15 bases. CDR3 length equals 16 residues. V trimming: 5 bases; J trimming: 2 bases; junction bases outside the gene matches: 3. Germline V gives CDR1 MDHEN, CDR2 SYDVKM. The CDR3 DNA reads as TGTGCCAGCAGTCTCGGGACTAGCGGGGGGCAAGAGACCCAGTACTTC. As protein: CASSLGTSGGQETQYF.

In its sample, this clonotype was seen a few times. The chain is built from TRBV19 and TRBJ2-2; 10 bases are a match to TRBD1. The ends lost 6 bases at V and 4 bases at J; junction bases unmatched: 14. This CDR3 comprises 18 residues. Germline V CDR1 and CDR2: LNHDA, SQIVND (reference sequence). Here the CDR3 reads CASRILQPGTGATGELFF. In DNA form, the CDR3 reads TGTGCCAGTAGGATTCTCCAACCCGGGACAGGGGCCACCGGGGAGCTGTTTTTT.

This clonotype was picked up many times. V is TRBV28 and J is TRBJ2-5; no clear D. The V end lost 3 bases, the J end lost 5 bases, and 13 bases lay between the germline ends. The CDR3 runs 14 residues. Germline loops: CDR1 MDHEN, CDR2 SYDVKM. The CDR3 bases are TGTGCCAGCAGTTTTACCGATAACCTGGAGACCCAGTACTTC. This encodes CASSFTDNLETQYF.

The count of this clonotype is one. CDR3 amino acids: CASSFQTGVDNEQFF. The CDR3 DNA reads as TGTGCCAGCAGCTTTCAGACGGGAGTCGACAATGAGCAGTTCTTC. The chain joins TRBV27 to TRBJ2-1; tentatively, D is TRBD2 (6 bases). The V and J ends lost 6 bases and 5 bases respectively, with 17 bases between them. CDR1 is MNHEY and CDR2 is SMNVEV in the germline V gene (reference sequence). The length of the CDR3 is 15 residues.

In its sample, this clonotype was seen a few times. The chain couples TRBV20-1 to TRBJ2-7; D call uncertain. The CDR3 has 13 amino acids. Looked up from germline, CDR1 is DFQATT and CDR2 is SNEGSKA (reference sequence). V dropped 0 bases and J dropped 2 bases, with 8 bases sitting between them. The CDR3 DNA reads as TGCAGTGCTAGAGATCTAGGCGCCTACGAGCAGTACTTC. Translated: CSARDLGAYEQYF.

The J gene is TRBJ2-1, the V gene TRBV29-1; D remains unclear. The germline CDR1 and CDR2 sequences are SQVTM and ANQGSEA. The CDR3 totals 10 residues. V dropped 7 bases and J dropped 9 bases, with 10 bases sitting between them. The CDR3, as DNA: TGCAGCGCTATGATCAGTGAGCAGTTCTTC. The encoded protein is CSAMISEQFF.

The gene calls are TRBV19 and TRBJ1-1, with 7 bases aligning to TRBD1. Trimming at V came to 5 bases and at J to 8 bases, leaving 5 bases not matched to a gene. The CDR3 is 12 amino acids. Germline CDR1 reads LNHDA; CDR2 reads SQIVND (reference sequence). The CDR3 region has the DNA TGTGCCAGTAGTCGACAGGGCCTCGAAGCTTTCTTT. Translated, it gives CASSRQGLEAFF. Variable domain in full (rest from reference TRBV19 and TRBJ1-1): DGGITQSPKYLFRKEGQNVTLSCEQNLNHDAMYWYRQDPGQGLRLIYYSQIVNDFQKGDIAEGYSVSREKKESFPLTVTSAQKNPTAFYLCASSRQGLEAFFGQGTRLTVV.

V and J are TRBV7-9 and TRBJ1-6; 12 bases line up with TRBD1. Germline CDR1 reads SEHNR; CDR2 reads FQNEAQ (reference sequence). CDR3 length equals 15 residues. V lost 6 bases to trimming and J lost 9 bases; unmatched junction nucleotides: 6. CDR3 sequence (DNA): TGTGCCAGCAGTCCAGGGGGACAGGGGGCTTCACCCCTCCACTTT. Translated, it gives CASSPGGQGASPLHF.

This sequence joins TRBV5-5 and TRBJ1-6; 10 bases agree with TRBD1. Per the germline V gene, CDR1 is SGHKS and CDR2 is YYEKEE (reference sequence). The CDR3 runs 14 residues. With V trimmed by 3 bases and J by 9 bases, 3 bases remained unmatched. CDR3 residues: CASSSGQGFSPLHF. The CDR3 nucleotides are TGTGCCAGCAGCTCGGGACAGGGGTTTTCACCCCTCCACTTT. Filled out from reference TRBV5-5 and TRBJ1-6, the complete variable domain reads DAGVTQSPTHLIKTRGQQVTLRCSPISGHKSVSWYQQVLGQGPQFIFQYYEKEERGRGNFPDRFSARQFPNYSSELNVNALLLGDSALYLCASSSGQGFSPLHFGNGTRLTVT.

The V gene is TRBV29-1, the J gene TRBJ1-1; D unresolved. The V gene's germline CDR1 is SQVTM and CDR2 ANQGSEA. The CDR3 loop spans 15 amino acids. The ends were cut back, 4 bases at V and 1 base at J, with 16 bases in the middle. The CDR3 protein is CSVVSVGLGNTEAFF. DNA of the CDR3: TGCAGCGTTGTTTCCGTCGGCCTGGGGAACACTGAAGCTTTCTTT.

There are many counts of this clonotype. The chain has TRBV7-6 and TRBJ1-1; D may be TRBD1 (5 bases). With 6 bases removed from V and 0 bases from J, the gap between germline ends came to 11 bases. The CDR3 is made up of 14 amino acids. Germline V gives CDR1 SGHVS, CDR2 FNYEAQ. The CDR3 DNA sequence: TGTGCCAGCAGTCCAGGGTTCTTGAACACTGAAGCTTTCTTT. This translates into CASSPGFLNTEAFF.

The chain recombines TRBV3-1 with TRBJ1-5, with D unresolved. Trimming took 0 bases from V and 4 from J, leaving 10 bases between them. Germline V gene lookup returns CDR1 LGHDT and CDR2 YNNKEL (reference sequence). This CDR3 spans 15 amino acids. The CDR3 region is CASSQDVTANQPQHF. CDR3 coding DNA: TGTGCCAGCAGCCAAGATGTGACGGCAAATCAGCCCCAGCATTTT.

V gene TRBV5-5 combines with J gene TRBJ2-3; 13 nucleotides line up with TRBD2. This CDR3 contains 16 residues. With V trimmed by 1 base and J by 8 bases, 7 bases remained unmatched. In germline, CDR1 is SGHKS, CDR2 YYEKEE (reference sequence). The CDR3 sequence: CASSLSLGLAGSTQYF. CDR3 DNA sequence: TGTGCCAGCAGCTTGAGTTTGGGACTAGCGGGGAGTACGCAGTATTTT.

This clonotype was observed many times. This rearrangement joins TRBV7-2 to TRBJ1-2; 11 bases are shared with TRBD1. Looked up from germline, CDR1 is SGHTA and CDR2 is FQGNSA. V lost 3 bases to trimming and J lost 5 bases; unmatched junction nucleotides: 2. The CDR3 length is 14 residues. This CDR3 is CASSFGTGGYGYTF. The CDR3 DNA reads TGTGCCAGCAGCTTCGGGACAGGGGGTTATGGCTACACCTTC.

On this clonotype: This CDR3 is missing its conserved last phenylalanine or tryptophan, likely due to a read error. This chain links TRBV27 with TRBJ1-5, with D possibly matching TRBD1 (6 bases). CDR1 and CDR2 (germline): MNHEY, SMNVEV (reference sequence). Trimming shortened V by 3 bases and J by 6 bases, and 12 bases separated the two germline ends. The CDR3 totals 14 residues. CDR3 protein: CASSLRGAGQPQHL. Written as DNA, the CDR3 is TGTGCCAGCAGTTTGCGGGGGGCGGGTCAGCCCCAGCATCTT.

This clonotype has a count of ten or more. V and J are TRBV28 and TRBJ1-6; 8 bases fit TRBD1. Per the germline V gene, CDR1 is MDHEN and CDR2 is SYDVKM. The junction had 5 bases not matched to a gene; V was cut back by 1 base and J by 3 bases. CDR3 length equals 17 residues. The CDR3 here is CASSLSGTGLYNSPLHF. The CDR3 bases are TGTGCCAGCAGTTTATCCGGGACAGGCCTCTATAATTCACCCCTCCACTTT.

This clonotype occurred many times. CDR3 region: CASTLAGGRYEQYF. DNA for the CDR3: TGTGCCAGCACCTTGGCTGGGGGCAGGTACGAGCAGTACTTC. V is TRBV28 and J is TRBJ2-7; possible D gene TRBD1, 6 bases. CDR3 length: 14 amino acids. V lost 7 bases to trimming and J lost 4 bases, with 17 bases between them. Germline assignment: CDR1 MDHEN and CDR2 SYDVKM.

This clonotype was recorded at least ten times. V gene TRBV10-3 combines with J gene TRBJ2-7; 8 bases map to TRBD1. CDR1 is ENHRY, CDR2 SYGVKD, per germline. This CDR3 contains 15 residues. V lost 4 bases to trimming and J lost 3 bases; unmatched junction nucleotides: 8. CDR3 sequence: CAISGGQVERYEQYF. CDR3 DNA sequence: TGTGCCATCAGTGGGGGACAGGTTGAGCGCTACGAGCAGTACTTC.

The chain carries TRBV20-1 and TRBJ1-1; unclear D gene. Germline CDR1 DFQATT, CDR2 SNEGSKA (reference sequence). CDR3 length equals 12 residues. Trimming left V 6 bases short and J 1 base short, with 9 bases between. CDR3 residues: CSAQGPNTEAFF. CDR3 bases: TGCAGTGCACAAGGCCCGAACACTGAAGCTTTCTTT.

In its sample, this clonotype was seen many times. The J gene is TRBJ1-1, the V gene TRBV7-2; weak D call: TRBD1 (5 bases). The CDR3 extends over 13 amino acids. Germline V lookup: CDR1 SGHTA, CDR2 FQGNSA. The V end lost 6 bases, the J end lost 3 bases, and 11 bases lay between the germline ends. The CDR3 coding sequence is TGTGCCAGCAGAGACAGTACCTACACTGAAGCTTTCTTT. Protein sequence: CASRDSTYTEAFF.

The chain carries TRBV6-5 and TRBJ2-4, with a weak D call TRBD2 (6 bases). V dropped 4 bases and J dropped 1 base, with 20 bases sitting between them. Germline V gene data show CDR1 as MNHEY and CDR2 as SVGAGI. This CDR3 has 18 amino acids. In DNA, the CDR3 is TGTGCCAGCAGTTTCCTTCGGGGGAACGTTCTGGCCAAAAACATTCAGTACTTC. It encodes CASSFLRGNVLAKNIQYF.

This clonotype was detected many times. The rearrangement joins TRBV12-5 to TRBJ2-4; 9 bases match TRBD2. V was clipped by 3 bases and J by 7 bases; unmatched bases: 7. CDR1 and CDR2 from the germline V gene are LGHNT and FRNRAP. CDR3 size: 15 residues. The CDR3 region has the DNA TGTGCTAGTGGTTTTAGAGCGGGGGGAACGAACATTCAGTACTTC. It encodes CASGFRAGGTNIQYF. The entire variable domain, with the rest obtained from reference TRBV12-5 and TRBJ2-4, is as follows: DARVTQTPRHKVTEMGQEVTMRCQPILGHNTVFWYRQTMMQGLELLAYFRNRAPLDDSGMPKDRFSAEMPDATLATLKIQPSEPRDSAVYFCASGFRAGGTNIQYFGAGTRLSVL.

This clonotype was counted a single time. The chain recombines TRBV7-9 with TRBJ2-3; 12 bases line up with TRBD2. The CDR3 totals 17 residues. Germline assignment: CDR1 SEHNR and CDR2 FQNEAQ (reference sequence). With V trimmed by 2 bases and J by 3 bases, 6 bases remained unmatched. The CDR3 loop is CASSLRRLAGGTDTQYF. Here the CDR3 DNA reads TGTGCCAGCAGCTTAAGGCGGCTAGCGGGAGGGACAGATACGCAGTATTTT.

The rearrangement uses TRBV7-2 and TRBJ2-5; a weak D match, TRBD1 (5 bases). The V end lost 2 bases, the J end lost 5 bases, and 15 bases lay between the germline ends. The CDR3 is 15 residues long. Germline V gene lookup returns CDR1 SGHTA and CDR2 FQGNSA. In DNA, the CDR3 is TGTGCCAGCAGCTTACGAGATGGGGCGCGTGAGACCCAGTACTTC. Its protein is CASSLRDGARETQYF. The complete variable domain, with remaining parts taken from reference TRBV7-2 and TRBJ2-5, reads GAGVSQSPSNKVTEKGKDVELRCDPISGHTALYWYRQSLGQGLEFLIYFQGNSAPDKSGLPSDRFSAERTGGSVSTLTIQRTQQEDSAVYLCASSLRDGARETQYFGPGTRLLVL.

This clonotype was seen more than once but under ten times. The genes are TRBV7-6 and TRBJ2-2; TRBD2 agrees at 8 bases. V lost 1 base, J lost 5 bases, and 3 bases stayed unmatched. Germline loops: CDR1 SGHVS, CDR2 FNYEAQ. The CDR3 has 15 residues. The DNA for the CDR3 is TGTGCCAGCAGCTTAGATGGACTAGCAACCGGGGAGCTGTTTTTT. This encodes CASSLDGLATGELFF.

This rearrangement joins TRBV7-2 to TRBJ2-7; D gene unclear. The CDR3 sequence is 13 residues long. V was trimmed by 5 bases and J by 7 bases, leaving 15 bases between them. CDR1 SGHTA and CDR2 FQGNSA come from the germline V gene. As DNA, the CDR3 is TGTGCCAGCAGCGCCCTGGGGTTTGGTGAGCAGTACTTC. Amino acid sequence: CASSALGFGEQYF.

This chain joins TRBV5-1 and TRBJ2-7; TRBD2 is a possible D gene (7 bases). V lost 0 bases and J lost 9, with 16 bases in between. The CDR3 totals 14 residues. Germline loops: CDR1 SGHRS, CDR2 YFSETQ. The CDR3 sequence is CASSLDSKGGGQYF. The DNA of the CDR3 is TGCGCCAGCAGCTTGGATTCTAAGGGGGGGGGGCAGTACTTC.